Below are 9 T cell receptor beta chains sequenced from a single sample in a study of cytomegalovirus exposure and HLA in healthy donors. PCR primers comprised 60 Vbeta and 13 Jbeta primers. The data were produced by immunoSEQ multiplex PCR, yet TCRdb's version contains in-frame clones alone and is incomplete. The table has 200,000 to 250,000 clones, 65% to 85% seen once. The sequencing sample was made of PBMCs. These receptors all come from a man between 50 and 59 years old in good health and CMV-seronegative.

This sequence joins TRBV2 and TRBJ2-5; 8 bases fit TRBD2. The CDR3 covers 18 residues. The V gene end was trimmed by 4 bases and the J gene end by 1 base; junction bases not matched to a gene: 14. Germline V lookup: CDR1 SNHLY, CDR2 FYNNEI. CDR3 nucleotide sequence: TGTGCCAGCAGTGGGAAAACTAGCGGCAGAGCGCCCCAAGAGACCCAGTACTTC. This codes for CASSGKTSGRAPQETQYF.

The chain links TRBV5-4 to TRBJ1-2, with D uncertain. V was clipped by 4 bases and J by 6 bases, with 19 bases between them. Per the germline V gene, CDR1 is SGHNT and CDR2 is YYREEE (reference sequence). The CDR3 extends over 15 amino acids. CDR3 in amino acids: CASSRATQIRDGYTF. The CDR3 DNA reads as TGTGCCAGCAGCCGCGCGACGCAAATTCGGGATGGCTACACCTTC.

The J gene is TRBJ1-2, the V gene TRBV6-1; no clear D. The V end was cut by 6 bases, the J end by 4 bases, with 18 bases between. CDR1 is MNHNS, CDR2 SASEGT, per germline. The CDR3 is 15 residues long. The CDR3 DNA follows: TGTGCCAGCAGCCTTCGACAAAGGGAGGCCTATGGCTACACCTTC. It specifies CASSLRQREAYGYTF.

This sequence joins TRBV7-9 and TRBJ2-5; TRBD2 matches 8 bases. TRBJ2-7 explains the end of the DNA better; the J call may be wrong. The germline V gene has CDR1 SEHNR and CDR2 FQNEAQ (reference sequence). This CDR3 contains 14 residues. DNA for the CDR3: TGTGCCAGCAGCCCCGGGGGGGGTGGCTACGAGCAGTACTTC. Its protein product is CASSPGGGGYEQYF.

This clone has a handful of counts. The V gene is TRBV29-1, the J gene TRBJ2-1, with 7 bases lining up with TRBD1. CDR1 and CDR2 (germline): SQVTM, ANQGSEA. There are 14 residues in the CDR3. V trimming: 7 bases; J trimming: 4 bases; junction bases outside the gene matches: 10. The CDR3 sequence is CSGQTGSFYNEQFF. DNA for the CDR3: TGCAGCGGCCAGACAGGGAGCTTTTACAATGAGCAGTTCTTC.

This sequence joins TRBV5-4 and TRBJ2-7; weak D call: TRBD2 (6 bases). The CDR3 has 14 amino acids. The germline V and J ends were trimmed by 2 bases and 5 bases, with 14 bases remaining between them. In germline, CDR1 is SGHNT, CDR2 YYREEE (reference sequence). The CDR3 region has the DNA TGTGCCAGCAGCTTTGGTGGGATAGCGGACGAGCAGTACTTC. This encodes CASSFGGIADEQYF. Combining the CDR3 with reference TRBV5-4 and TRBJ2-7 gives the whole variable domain ETGVTQSPTHLIKTRGQQVTLRCSSQSGHNTVSWYQQALGQGPQFIFQYYREEENGRGNFPPRFSGLQFPNYSSELNVNALELDDSALYLCASSFGGIADEQYFGPGTRLTVT.

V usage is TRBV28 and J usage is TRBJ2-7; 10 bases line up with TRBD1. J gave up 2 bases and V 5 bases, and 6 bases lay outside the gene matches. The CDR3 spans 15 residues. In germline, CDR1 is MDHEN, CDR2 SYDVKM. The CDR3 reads CASSPGQGVPYEQYF. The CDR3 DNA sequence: TGTGCCAGCAGTCCAGGACAGGGGGTTCCCTACGAGCAGTACTTC.

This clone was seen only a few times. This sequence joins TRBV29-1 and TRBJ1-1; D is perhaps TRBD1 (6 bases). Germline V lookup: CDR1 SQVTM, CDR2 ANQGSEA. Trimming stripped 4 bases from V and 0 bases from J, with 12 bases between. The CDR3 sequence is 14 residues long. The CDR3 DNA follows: TGCAGCGTTGGGGGGGGGCGTTTGAACACTGAAGCTTTCTTT. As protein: CSVGGGRLNTEAFF. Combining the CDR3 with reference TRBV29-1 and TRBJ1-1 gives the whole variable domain SAVISQKPSRDICQRGTSLTIQCQVDSQVTMMFWYRQQPGQSLTLIATANQGSEATYESGFVIDKFPISRPNLTFSTLTVSNMSPEDSSIYLCSVGGGRLNTEAFFGQGTRLTVV.

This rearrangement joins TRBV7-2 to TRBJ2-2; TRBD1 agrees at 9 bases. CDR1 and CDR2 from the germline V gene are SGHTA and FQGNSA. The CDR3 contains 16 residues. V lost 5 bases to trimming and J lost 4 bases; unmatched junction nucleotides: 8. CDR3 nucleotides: TGTGCCAGCAGCCCAGGGACAGGGTGGGCCACCGGGGAGCTGTTTTTT. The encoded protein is CASSPGTGWATGELFF.